These 9 T cell receptor beta chains originate from one sample sequenced in a study of shared clonotypes between healthy human individuals. Measured with immunoSEQ multiplex PCR; TCRdb has only the in-frame clones, and not every one. The sample yields about 1,500,000 clones, roughly 96% seen once. Material: naive CD4+ T cells sorted from blood. The subset is: CD45RA+ positively selected. The origin of the receptors is a man under 40 in good health.

The chain employs TRBV19 and TRBJ1-1; D gene ambiguous. CDR1 and CDR2 (germline): LNHDA, SQIVND (reference sequence). CDR3 length: 13 residues. The V gene lost 1 base and the J gene lost 6 bases, with 9 bases spanning the gap. CDR3 nucleotide sequence: TGTGCCAGTAGTATAGTTGGGTTATCTGAAGCTTTCTTT. Residues: CASSIVGLSEAFF. The variable domain in full, with the rest retrieved from reference TRBV19 and TRBJ1-1, is DGGITQSPKYLFRKEGQNVTLSCEQNLNHDAMYWYRQDPGQGLRLIYYSQIVNDFQKGDIAEGYSVSREKKESFPLTVTSAQKNPTAFYLCASSIVGLSEAFFGQGTRLTVV.

J is TRBJ2-5 and V is TRBV4-1; the match to TRBD2 covers 12 bases. The trim removed 1 base at V and 5 bases at J, leaving 14 bases unmatched. CDR1 and CDR2 from the germline V gene are MGHRA and YSYEKL. The CDR3 runs 19 residues. The CDR3 DNA reads as TGCGCCAGCAGCCAAGCCGATGCGTCGTCGACTAGCGGGGGCGAGACCCAGTACTTC. This gives the protein CASSQADASSTSGGETQYF.

The chain recombines TRBV2 with TRBJ2-5, with a possible D match to TRBD2 (5 bases). CDR1 and CDR2 from the germline V gene are SNHLY and FYNNEI. V dropped 0 bases and J dropped 10 bases, with 12 bases sitting between them. CDR3 length: 13 amino acids. The CDR3 bases are TGTGCCAGCAGTGAAGCGACGGGGTTGAACCAGTACTTC. Protein product: CASSEATGLNQYF.

The V gene is TRBV5-6, the J gene TRBJ2-5; TRBD1 matches 9 bases. The CDR3 is made up of 15 amino acids. CDR1 is SGHDT and CDR2 is YYEEEE in the germline V gene. After removal of 1 base from V and 5 bases from J, the junction contained 6 bases not matched to a gene. This CDR3 reads CASSLLGTGRETQYF. The CDR3 DNA follows: TGTGCCAGCAGCTTGTTAGGGACAGGGCGTGAGACCCAGTACTTC.

The chain couples TRBV5-4 to TRBJ2-3, with a tentative D call TRBD1 (5 bases). CDR3 length: 15 residues. Germline V lookup: CDR1 SGHNT, CDR2 YYREEE (reference sequence). The ends were cut back, 3 bases at V and 1 base at J, with 12 bases in the middle. CDR3 amino acids: CASSSRVRGTDTQYF. In DNA, the CDR3 is TGTGCCAGCAGCTCCAGGGTACGTGGCACAGATACGCAGTATTTT.

The rearrangement links TRBV30 to TRBJ2-3, with 13 bases that match TRBD2. The CDR3 runs to 21 residues. The junction had 19 bases not matched to a gene; V was cut back by 0 bases and J by 4 bases. The germline V gene has CDR1 GTSNPN and CDR2 SVGIG (reference sequence). In DNA, the CDR3 is TGTGCCTGGAGTGTATGGCTGAGTCCGGGACTAGCGGGACAAGCCTCAGATACGCAGTATTTT. This encodes CAWSVWLSPGLAGQASDTQYF.

This chain uses TRBV27 with TRBJ2-3; 7 nucleotides agree with TRBD2. Trimming took 6 bases from V and 0 from J; bases not matched to a gene: 6. The germline CDR1 and CDR2 sequences are MNHEY and SMNVEV (reference sequence). This CDR3 has 15 amino acids. The CDR3 DNA reads TGTGCCAGCAGCCCCAGCGGGACTAGCACAGATACGCAGTATTTT. This gives the protein CASSPSGTSTDTQYF.

The chain recombines TRBV4-2 with TRBJ2-7; D is tentatively TRBD1 or TRBD2 (5 bases each). The ends were cut back, 2 bases at V and 2 bases at J, with 16 bases in the middle. CDR3 size: 16 residues. Looked up from germline, CDR1 is LGHNA and CDR2 is YNFKEQ. CDR3 sequence: CASSQLGGDGAYEQYF. The CDR3 coding sequence is TGTGCCAGCAGCCAATTGGGTGGGGACGGGGCCTACGAGCAGTACTTC.

Of note for this clone: This sample also contains other DNA sequences that code for the same CDR3. This chain joins TRBV18 and TRBJ1-1; D unresolved. Per the germline V gene, CDR1 is KGHSH and CDR2 is LQKENI. Trimming pared 3 bases from V and 4 bases from J, leaving 9 bases between. This CDR3 is built from 13 residues. The CDR3 nucleotides are TGTGCCAGCTCACCCCTCTCGGGCACTGAAGCTTTCTTT. Amino acid sequence: CASSPLSGTEAFF.